These T cell receptor beta chains were read from a single sample in a study of patients and donors after allogeneic stem cell transplantation. TCRdb called the RT-PCR reads again in MiXCR, with one record for every CDR3 protein. Of roughly 960,000 distinct CDR3 sequences in the sample, about a sixth were seen once. The material sequenced was blood, either unsorted or a sorted T cell fraction (not recorded which). The receptors derive from a human donor who was either an allogeneic HSCT recipient or a stem cell or donor lymphocyte infusion donor (not recorded which). It is not recorded whose cells these are; they may come from a transplant donor. Each CDR3 is given with its conserved first and last residue. D genes are given only for firm matches. The listing skips clone size in some rows; elsewhere it reads once, few, many or a size class.

V	J	size	D	CDR3	DNA
TRBV5-1	TRBJ1-5	.	TRBD1	CASSVGQGVGNQPQHF	TGCGCCAGCAGCGTAGGACAGGGCGTGGGCAATCAGCCCCAGCATTTT
TRBV12-3/TRBV12-4	TRBJ1-3	.	.	CASSPRGGRFGNTIYF	TGTGCCAGCAGTCCACGGGGGGGGCGCTTTGGAAACACCATATATTTT
TRBV24-1	TRBJ2-4	.	.	CATSDAGQQKNIQYF	TGTGCCACCAGTGATGCGGGACAACAGAAAAACATTCAGTACTTC
TRBV3-1	TRBJ1-1	few	.	CASSHSFLGVMNTEAFF	TGTGCCAGCAGCCATTCTTTCCTGGGGGTCATGAACACTGAAGCTTTCTTT
TRBV11-2	TRBJ2-3	.	.	CASSPDGAGATARKTQYF	TGTGCCAGCAGCCCAGACGGGGCGGGGGCTACGGCTCGAAAGACGCAGTATTTT
TRBV29-1	TRBJ2-5	.	TRBD2	CSVEGTSGRNGETQYF	TGCAGCGTTGAAGGGACTAGCGGGAGGAACGGCGAGACCCAGTACTTC
TRBV12-3/TRBV12-4	TRBJ2-3	many	.	CASSLRDTSLSTDTQYF	TGTGCCAGCAGTTTAAGGGACACCTCTTTAAGCACAGATACGCAGTATTTT
TRBV7-2	TRBJ2-7	.	TRBD1	CASSTVTGGLYEQYF	TGTGCCAGCAGCACCGTGACAGGGGGCTTGTACGAGCAGTACTTC
TRBV12-5	TRBJ2-7	.	TRBD1	CASGQSQGFYEQYF	TGTGCTAGTGGCCAATCACAGGGGTTCTACGAGCAGTACTTC
TRBV12-3/TRBV12-4	TRBJ2-1	few	TRBD2	CASSGVGTSVYNEQFF	TGTGCCAGCAGTGGGGTGGGGACTAGCGTCTACAATGAGCAGTTCTTC
TRBV6-5	TRBJ1-1	.	.	CASSYSIAGLEAFF	TGTGCCAGCAGTTACTCGATAGCCGGACTTGAAGCTTTCTTT
TRBV29-1	TRBJ2-5	.	TRBD2	CSVVGLAGQETQYF	TGCAGCGTTGTGGGACTAGCGGGTCAAGAGACCCAGTACTTC
TRBV20-1	TRBJ1-6	few	.	CSASPPGRNSPLHF	TGCAGTGCTAGTCCCCCGGGCCGTAATTCACCCCTCCACTTT
TRBV6-2/TRBV6-3	TRBJ1-5	few	.	CASSLVDRNQPQHF	TGTGCCAGCAGTTTAGTGGACAGAAATCAGCCCCAGCATTTT
TRBV29-1	TRBJ1-4	.	.	CSVDVGSRKLFF	TGCAGCGTTGATGTAGGCAGTCGGAAGCTGTTTTTC
TRBV20-1	TRBJ1-1	.	.	CSARRLLPTGRNTEAFF	TGCAGTGCTAGACGCCTCCTACCCACAGGGCGGAACACTGAAGCTTTCTTT
TRBV2	TRBJ1-4	few	.	CASSVQSEKLFF	TGTGCCAGCAGTGTTCAGAGTGAAAAACTGTTTTTT
TRBV7-3	TRBJ2-3	once	TRBD2	CASSRGLAGVVGRDTQYF	TGTGCCAGCAGCCGGGGGCTAGCGGGAGTAGTGGGGCGAGATACGCAGTATTTT
TRBV7-8	TRBJ2-3	.	.	CASSLVAGETDTQYF	TGTGCCAGCAGCTTAGTGGCAGGGGAGACAGATACGCAGTATTTT
TRBV28	TRBJ2-3	many	TRBD1	CASSVPGTGGQYF	TGTGCCAGCAGTGTACCCGGGACAGGGGGACAGTATTTT
TRBV27	TRBJ1-1	few	TRBD1	CASSRAGGQNTEAFF	TGTGCCAGCAGCCGAGCAGGGGGGCAGAACACTGAAGCTTTCTTT
TRBV10-3	TRBJ1-6	few	.	CAISESYGNSPLHF	TGTGCCATCAGTGAGTCTTACGGGAATTCACCCCTCCACTTT
TRBV11-2	TRBJ2-5	few	TRBD2	CASSFSGSGRARETQYF	TGTGCCAGCAGCTTTAGTGGTAGCGGGAGGGCCAGGGAGACCCAGTACTTC
TRBV5-1	TRBJ1-1	.	.	CASRVVISDTEAFF	TGCGCCAGCAGAGTGGTGATCTCCGACACTGAAGCTTTCTTT
TRBV20-1	TRBJ2-1	few	TRBD2	CSASSGRADEEQFF	TGCAGTGCTTCTAGCGGGAGGGCCGATGAGGAGCAGTTCTTC
TRBV13	TRBJ2-3	.	.	CASSYRLTEGTDTQYF	TGTGCCAGCAGCTACCGCCTAACGGAGGGCACAGATACGCAGTATTTT
TRBV6-4	TRBJ2-1	.	TRBD1	CASSKQGSSYNEQFF	TGTGCCAGCAGTAAACAGGGGAGCTCCTACAATGAGCAGTTCTTC
TRBV6-2/TRBV6-3	TRBJ1-1	few	.	CASSYRHLKNTEAFF	TGTGCCAGCAGTTACCGCCACCTAAAGAACACTGAAGCTTTCTTT
TRBV4-2	TRBJ2-7	.	.	CASSQVSPPGAYEQYF	TGTGCCAGCAGCCAAGTGTCCCCACCGGGGGCCTACGAGCAGTACTTC
TRBV30	TRBJ2-7	.	.	CAWSRQGLYEQYF	TGTGCCTGGAGTAGGCAGGGGCTCTACGAGCAGTACTTC
TRBV7-8	TRBJ1-4	few	.	CASSLVSTGNEKLFF	TGTGCCAGCAGCTTAGTTTCGACGGGGAATGAAAAACTGTTTTTT
TRBV6-4	TRBJ2-3	few	.	CASAALGVDTQYF	TGTGCCAGCGCGGCCCTAGGGGTGGATACGCAGTATTTT
TRBV10-3	TRBJ1-2	.	.	CAITQDHYGYTF	TGTGCCATCACGCAGGACCACTATGGCTACACCTTC
TRBV20-1	TRBJ2-3	.	.	CSGLSRPKDADTQYF	TGCAGTGGCCTGTCACGCCCTAAGGACGCAGATACGCAGTATTTT
TRBV12-3/TRBV12-4	TRBJ1-5	.	.	CASSPRLGASNQPQHF	TGTGCCAGCAGTCCCCGGCTCGGGGCCAGCAATCAGCCCCAGCATTTT
TRBV11-3	TRBJ2-1	.	.	CASSRVTGHEQFF	TGTGCCAGCAGCAGGGTTACAGGGCATGAGCAGTTCTTC
TRBV12-3/TRBV12-4	TRBJ1-3	few	.	CASSFGEMPGNTIYF	TGTGCCAGCAGTTTCGGGGAGATGCCTGGAAACACCATATATTTT
TRBV7-9	TRBJ2-5	few	.	CASSLEPAARGTQYF	TGTGCCAGCAGCTTAGAACCGGCGGCTCGCGGGACCCAGTACTTC
TRBV5-1	TRBJ2-2	once	.	CASSLDFGLPSIPGELFF	TGCGCCAGCAGCTTGGATTTCGGCCTACCTAGCATCCCCGGGGAGCTGTTTTTT
TRBV10-3	TRBJ2-5	few	.	CATRQAPPETQYF	TGTGCCACCAGACAGGCCCCTCCGGAGACCCAGTACTTC
TRBV7-8	TRBJ2-3	.	TRBD2	CASSPRGSGDTDTQYF	TGTGCCAGCAGCCCACGGGGTAGCGGGGACACAGATACGCAGTATTTT
TRBV5-1	TRBJ2-5	many	TRBD2	CASSRGEETQYF	TGCGCCAGCAGCCGGGGGGAAGAGACCCAGTACTTC